This TCR beta chain stems from a study of OX40 agonist ivuxolimab in advanced cancers. CDR3 length: 13 amino acids. The germline V gene encodes CDR1 ENHRY and CDR2 SYGVKD. Trimming stripped 6 bases from V and 2 bases from J, with 10 bases between. Clones were sequenced by immunoSEQ multiplex PCR, and TCRdb holds only the in-frame ones, with some missing. The data contain under 95,000 clones, roughly nine tenths of them singletons. The sequence came from an adult with an advanced solid tumor such as melanoma, head and neck, liver or kidney cancer. This material consisted of CD4+ or CD8+ T cells sorted from blood, taken in a trial of the OX40 agonist ivuxolimab. The chain is built from TRBV10-3 and TRBJ1-2; no clear D gene. The CDR3 sequence is CAIRIDGNYGYTF. The CDR3 DNA is TGTGCCATCAGGATAGACGGCAACTATGGCTACACCTTC.